The entry below describes one T cell receptor beta chain. The repertoire was sequenced with immunoSEQ multiplex PCR; TCRdb's copy has only in-frame clones and lacks some. The table has about 170,000 clones, roughly 90% seen once; the top ten hold 4% to 5%. These data are taken from a study of cytomegalovirus exposure and HLA in healthy donors. Separate from the approximately 700-subject first cohort was the approximately 110-subject validation cohort, to which the donors belonged. Germline loops: CDR1 GTSNPN, CDR2 SVGIG (reference sequence). The CDR3 loop spans 12 amino acids. V lost 4 bases and J 3 bases, leaving 9 bases between the germline ends.

The clonotype was recovered from a man aged 18-30 years in good health and CMV-seropositive. Sequences were obtained from PBMCs. J is TRBJ1-2 and V is TRBV30; weak D call: TRBD1 (5 bases). DNA of the CDR3: TGTGCCTGGATGACAGTATACTATGGCTACACCTTC. Protein sequence: CAWMTVYYGYTF. The whole variable domain, remainder taken from reference TRBV30 and TRBJ1-2, is SQTIHQWPATLVQPVGSPLSLECTVEGTSNPNLYWYRQAAGRGLQLLFYSVGIGQISSEVPQNLSASRPQDRQFILSSKKLLLSDSGFYLCAWMTVYYGYTFGSGTRLTVV.